The present T cell receptor (beta chain) was sequenced within a study of T-cell reconstitution after alpha-beta-depleted transplantation in children. This clonotype was detected many times. As it was prepared, the TCRbeta library received unique molecular identifiers. A single record per CDR3 protein comes from TCRdb applying MiXCR to the PCR reads. The sample contains roughly 500,000 distinct CDR3 sequences, 8% to 11% of which appear only once. Germline lookup yields CDR1 SGHTA and CDR2 FQGNSA. This CDR3 is 16 amino acids long. Deletions cut 3 bases from V and 4 bases from J, with 13 bases between. The receptor's source is a child aged 2 to 9 with inherited bone marrow failure, due to receive a stem cell transplant. The specimen comprised PBMCs, sampled before TCRalphabeta/CD19-depleted stem cell transplant. The rearrangement joins TRBV7-2 to TRBJ2-6; D is perhaps TRBD1 (6 bases). As DNA, the CDR3 is TGTGCCAGCAGCTTTGATTGGGGGCGCGGGGCCAACGTCCTGACTTTC. Its translation: CASSFDWGRGANVLTF.